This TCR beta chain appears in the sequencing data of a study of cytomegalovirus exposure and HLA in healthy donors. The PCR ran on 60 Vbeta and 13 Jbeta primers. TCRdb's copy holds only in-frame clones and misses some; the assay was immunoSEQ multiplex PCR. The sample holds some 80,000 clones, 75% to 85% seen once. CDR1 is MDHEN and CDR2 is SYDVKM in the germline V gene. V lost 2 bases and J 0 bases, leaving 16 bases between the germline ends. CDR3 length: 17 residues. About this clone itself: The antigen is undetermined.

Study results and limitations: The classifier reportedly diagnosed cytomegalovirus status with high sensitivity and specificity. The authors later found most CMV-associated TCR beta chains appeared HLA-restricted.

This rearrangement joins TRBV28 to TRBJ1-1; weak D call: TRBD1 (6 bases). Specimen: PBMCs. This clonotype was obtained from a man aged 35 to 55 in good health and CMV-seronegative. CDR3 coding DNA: TGTGCCAGCAGTTTAAGTCCTATGGGACACTTGAACACTGAAGCTTTCTTT. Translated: CASSLSPMGHLNTEAFF.